The clone carrying this TCR beta chain has a single count. This entry comes from a study of blood T cell repertoires in COVID-19. Assay: immunoSEQ multiplex PCR; the TCRdb copy retains only in-frame clones and omits some. The sample gives some 160,000 clones, 83% of which show up once; roughly 2% is in the top ten. The sequencing input was peripheral blood. The origin of this receptor is a woman older than 75 with acute or convalescent COVID-19.

The DNA of the CDR3 is TGTGCCAGCAGCTTAGTTGGGCTTCAGCATTTT. Its protein product is CASSLVGLQHF. The chain joins TRBV7-2 to TRBJ1-5; D is ambiguous. The germline V gene encodes CDR1 SGHTA and CDR2 FQGNSA. This CDR3 is 11 amino acids long. Trimming shortened V by 1 base and J by 13 bases, and 8 bases separated the two germline ends.